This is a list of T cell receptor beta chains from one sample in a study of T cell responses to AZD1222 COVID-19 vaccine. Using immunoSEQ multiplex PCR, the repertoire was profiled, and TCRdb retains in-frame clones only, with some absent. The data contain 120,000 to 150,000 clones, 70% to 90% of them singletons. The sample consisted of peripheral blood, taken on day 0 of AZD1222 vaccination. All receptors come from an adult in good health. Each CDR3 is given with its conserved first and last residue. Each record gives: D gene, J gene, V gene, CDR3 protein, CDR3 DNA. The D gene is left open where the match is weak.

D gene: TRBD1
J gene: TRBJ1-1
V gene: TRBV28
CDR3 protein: CASRTQGGWFTEAFF
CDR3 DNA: TGTGCCAGCAGAACCCAGGGGGGGTGGTTTACTGAAGCTTTCTTT

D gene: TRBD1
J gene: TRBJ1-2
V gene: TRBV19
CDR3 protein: CASSILTGAYGYTF
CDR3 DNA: TGTGCCAGTAGTATATTAACAGGGGCTTATGGCTACACCTTC

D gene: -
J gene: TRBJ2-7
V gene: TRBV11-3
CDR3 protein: CASSFQGRGRYEQYF
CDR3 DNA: TGTGCCAGCAGCTTTCAGGGGCGGGGTCGCTACGAGCAGTACTTC

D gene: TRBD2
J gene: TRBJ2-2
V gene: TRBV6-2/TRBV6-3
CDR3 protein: CASSLGTSVPGELFF
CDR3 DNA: TGTGCCAGCAGCCTCGGGACTAGCGTTCCCGGGGAGCTGTTTTTT

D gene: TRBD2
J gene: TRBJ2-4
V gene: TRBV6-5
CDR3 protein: CASSLLAGGNIQYF
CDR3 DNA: TGTGCCAGCAGTTTACTAGCGGGAGGGAACATTCAGTACTTC

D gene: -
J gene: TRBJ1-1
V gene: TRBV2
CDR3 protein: CASSLGLGTEAFF
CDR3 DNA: TGTGCCAGCAGCTTAGGGCTTGGCACTGAAGCTTTCTTT

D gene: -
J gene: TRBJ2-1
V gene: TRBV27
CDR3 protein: CASSLDWGGDEQFF
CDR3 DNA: TGTGCCAGCAGTTTGGATTGGGGTGGCGATGAGCAGTTCTTC

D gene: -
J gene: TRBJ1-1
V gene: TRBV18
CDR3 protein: CASSPRGAMNTEAFF
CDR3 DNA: TGTGCCAGCTCCCCCCGGGGGGCCATGAACACTGAAGCTTTCTTT

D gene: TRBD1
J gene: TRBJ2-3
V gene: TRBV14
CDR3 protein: CASSLRGPADTQYF
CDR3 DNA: TGTGCCAGCAGTCTCAGGGGGCCGGCAGATACGCAGTATTTT

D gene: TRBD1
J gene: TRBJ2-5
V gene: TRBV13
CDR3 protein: CASSDRGTETQYF
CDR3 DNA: TGTGCCAGCAGCGACAGGGGTACTGAGACCCAGTACTTC

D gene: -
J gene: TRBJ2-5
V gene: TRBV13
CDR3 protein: CASSLRLEMETQYF
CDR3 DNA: TGTGCCAGCAGCTTAAGATTAGAGATGGAGACCCAGTACTTC

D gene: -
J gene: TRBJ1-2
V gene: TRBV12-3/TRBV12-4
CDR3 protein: CASSPGGSYGYTF
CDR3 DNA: TGTGCCAGCAGTCCCGGGGGCAGCTATGGCTACACCTTC

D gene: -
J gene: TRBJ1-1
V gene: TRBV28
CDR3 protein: CASSAPGLNTEAFF
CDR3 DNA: TGTGCCAGCAGCGCTCCGGGACTCAACACTGAAGCTTTCTTT

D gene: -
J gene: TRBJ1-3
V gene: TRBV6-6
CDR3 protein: CASSWSGTLGNTIYF
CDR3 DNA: TGTGCCAGCAGTTGGTCAGGGACGCTTGGAAACACCATATATTTT

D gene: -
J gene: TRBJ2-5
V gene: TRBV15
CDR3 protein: CATSRGTETQYF
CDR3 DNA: TGTGCCACCAGCCGTGGGACAGAGACCCAGTACTTC